This section outlines one TCR beta chain sequence together with its context. It has no known antigen specificity. One base away there is no much larger clone; base qualities are not given. This sample was taken from a study of T-cell memory formation after mild COVID-19 (dated by TCRdb to about 2021). Background for the entire study: TCR sequence clusters from the two donors were found to be largely donor specific. In a couple of donors, T-cell clones that expanded and contracted after mild COVID-19 were tracked by sequencing TCRalpha and TCRbeta repertoires over time. Two young, previously healthy adult volunteers, one female and one male, were included in the cohort.

Sequenced using an Illumina NovaSeq 6000. Using 5'RACE with constant-segment primers, TCRalpha and TCRbeta cDNA libraries were constructed, with sample barcodes and unique molecular identifiers added in the process. RNA was extracted from every sample with Trizol reagent. The libraries were amplified in two PCR steps, and the second step added a second sample barcode and Illumina TruSeq adapters. Libraries were sequenced on an Illumina NovaSeq with 2 x 150 bp paired-end reads. On the authors' methods: With migec v1.2.7, reads were demultiplexed and then collapsed into UMI-guided consensus sequences. Using mixcr v2.1.11, UMI consensuses were aligned to TRA and TRB V and J templates and then assembled into clonotypes. Clonotypes were classified as expanded or contracted when called significant by both edgeR and NoisET, with noise models trained on biological replicates. For edgeR calls, the cutoffs were a false discovery rate-adjusted p below 0.01 and a log2 fold-change threshold of 1. As an exploratory analysis of dynamics, PCA with hierarchical clustering was applied to max-normalized trajectories of the 1000 most abundant clonotypes. The CD4 or CD8 phenotype of responding clones was assigned using the separately sequenced CD4+ and CD8+ repertoires. TCRdb reanalyzed the raw reads on its own, using fastp at Q25 for trimming and MiXCR for clone calling, and kept in-frame beta chains. Every entry covers one CDR3 protein and lists the most common genes and DNA from its rows. For this entry, the V and J calls and clone size follow TCRdb and not the study's own pipeline. The sample profile shows around 390,000 distinct CDR3 sequences; approximately 16% of them were found once. About 22% of the sample lies in the top ten.

The V and J ends are trimmed by 1 base and 6 bases, leaving 16 bases between them. CDR1 and CDR2, looked up from the germline V gene, are SGHRS and YFSETQ. The CDR3 runs 15 residues from the cysteine to the phenylalanine. The read is trimmed to its CDR3 DNA, 45 bases read in frame from base 1. Ficoll-Paque density gradient centrifugation was the method used to isolate PBMCs. Summary of the overall study and its limitations: The detection of some responding clones in pre-infection memory suggests that pre-existing cross-reactive memory T cells joined the SARS-CoV-2 response. SARS-CoV-2 specificity of the second-wave clones peaking on day 37 was not confirmed. Balanced CD4/CD8 phenotypes were observed for clones contracting from day 15 to 85, whereas a bias towards CD4+ was observed for a second wave of clones expanding from day 15 to 37. Contracting CD4+ clones turned up mainly in the CM and EM memory subsets, whereas EMRA was where CD8+ clones were enriched. Only a couple of mild cases were covered by the study, and larger cohorts that include severe cases with pre-infection samples were considered necessary.

This clonotype originated in a man in his late teens or twenties who had mild COVID-19 (a few samples of this study predate the infection). The sample titles of this study are shuffled in the database, so cell type and time point are left out; the donor was told from shared clones. The sequence links TRBV5-1 to TRBJ1-1, and perhaps TRBD1 as D gene, on 5 matching bases. Sequences were obtained from PBMCs or a T cell subset sorted from them (not recorded which). The CDR3 amino acid sequence is: CASSLLGAGVAEAFF. The nucleotide sequence reads as follows: TGCGCCAGCAGCTTGTTAGGGGCTGGAGTGGCTGAAGCTTTCTTT. Reference TRBV5-1 and TRBJ1-1 proteins supply the regions before and after the CDR3; the full variable domain is: KAGVTQTPRYLIKTRGQQVTLSCSPISGHRSVSWYQQTPGQGLQFLFEYFSETQRNKGNFPGRFSGRQFSNSRSEMNVSTLELGDSALYLCASSLLGAGVAEAFFGQGTRLTVV.